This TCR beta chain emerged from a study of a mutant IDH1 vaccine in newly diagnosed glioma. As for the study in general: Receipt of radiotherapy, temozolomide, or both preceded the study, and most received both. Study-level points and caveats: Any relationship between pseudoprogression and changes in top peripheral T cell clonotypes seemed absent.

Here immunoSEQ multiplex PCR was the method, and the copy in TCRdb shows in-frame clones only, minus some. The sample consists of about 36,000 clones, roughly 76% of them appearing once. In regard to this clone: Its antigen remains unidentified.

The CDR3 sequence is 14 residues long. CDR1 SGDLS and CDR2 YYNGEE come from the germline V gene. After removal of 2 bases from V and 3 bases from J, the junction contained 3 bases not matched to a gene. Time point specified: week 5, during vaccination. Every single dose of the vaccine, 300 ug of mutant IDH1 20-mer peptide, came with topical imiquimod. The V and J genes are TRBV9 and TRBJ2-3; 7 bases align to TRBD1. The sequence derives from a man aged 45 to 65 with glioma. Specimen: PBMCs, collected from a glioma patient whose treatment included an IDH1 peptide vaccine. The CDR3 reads CASSVLGQTDTQYF. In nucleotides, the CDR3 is TGTGCCAGCAGCGTCCTGGGACAGACAGATACGCAGTATTTT.